The sequence of this T cell receptor (beta chain) was determined in a study of blood T cell repertoires in COVID-19. Study in general: Sites in the United States, Italy and Spain provided acute and convalescent COVID-19 samples.

Germline V gene lookup returns CDR1 LGHNA and CDR2 YSLEER. The CDR3 is 17 residues long. V was cut by 4 bases and J by 7 bases, with 23 bases left in between. Sequencing was performed with immunoSEQ multiplex PCR; in TCRdb, only in-frame clones are kept and a portion is missing. The profile shows over 95,000 clones, roughly 81% of them singletons. The genes are TRBV4-3 and TRBJ2-1, with a possible D match to TRBD2 (7 bases). The material sequenced was peripheral blood. This sequence originates from a human donor in a cohort sampled during active COVID-19. The CDR3 loop is CASSPLIGGGPGNEQFF. In nucleotides, the CDR3 is TGCGCCAGCAGCCCGCTGATTGGCGGGGGCCCTGGGAATGAGCAGTTCTTC.